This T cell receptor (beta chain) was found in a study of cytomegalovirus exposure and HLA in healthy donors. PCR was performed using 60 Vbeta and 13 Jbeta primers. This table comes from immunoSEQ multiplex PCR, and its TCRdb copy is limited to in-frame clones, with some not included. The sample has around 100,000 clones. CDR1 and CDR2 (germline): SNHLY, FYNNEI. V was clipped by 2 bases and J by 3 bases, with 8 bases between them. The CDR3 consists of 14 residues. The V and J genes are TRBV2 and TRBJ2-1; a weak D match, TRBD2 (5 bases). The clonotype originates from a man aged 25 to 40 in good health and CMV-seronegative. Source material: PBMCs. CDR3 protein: CASSERRDYNEQFF. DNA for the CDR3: TGTGCCAGCAGTGAACGCCGGGACTACAATGAGCAGTTCTTC.